This T cell receptor beta chain comes out of a study of T cells after yellow fever vaccination. In its sample, this clonotype was seen many times. TCRdb fed the 5' RACE reads into MiXCR, producing one record per CDR3 protein. The sample records some 70,000 distinct CDR3 sequences, about 6% being singletons. V lost 1 base to trimming and J lost 2 bases, with 6 bases between them. The CDR3 covers 13 residues. Germline loops: CDR1 SGHTA, CDR2 FQGNSA. The TCR comes from a man younger than 30 who received the YFV17D yellow fever vaccine. Sequencing used CD8+ T cells sorted from PBMCs, obtained more than 40 days after the first yellow fever vaccination. The chain is built from TRBV7-2 and TRBJ2-7; D uncertain. CDR3 in amino acids: CASSLDRTYEQYF. The CDR3 nucleotides are TGTGCCAGCAGCTTAGACAGAACCTACGAGCAGTACTTC. The whole variable domain, remainder taken from reference TRBV7-2 and TRBJ2-7, is GAGVSQSPSNKVTEKGKDVELRCDPISGHTALYWYRQSLGQGLEFLIYFQGNSAPDKSGLPSDRFSAERTGGSVSTLTIQRTQQEDSAVYLCASSLDRTYEQYFGPGTRLTVT.